The 29 T cell receptor beta chains reported below all come from one sample, sequenced in a study of T cell responses to AZD1222 COVID-19 vaccine. Method: immunoSEQ multiplex PCR; TCRdb's copy keeps in-frame clones and lacks some. Among 100,000 to 150,000 clones listed, more than 70% were seen once. The sequencing here drew on peripheral blood, taken on day 0 of AZD1222 vaccination. These receptor sequences come from an adult in good health.

This clone was counted a few times. The V and J genes are TRBV19 and TRBJ1-5; tentatively, D is TRBD1 (5 bases). The V end lost 0 bases, the J end lost 2 bases, and 23 bases lay between the germline ends. The germline gives CDR1 LNHDA, CDR2 SQIVND (reference sequence). The CDR3 contains 20 residues. CDR3 loop: CASSIDLLGVVGEGNQPQHF. The CDR3 DNA follows: TGTGCCAGTAGTATAGATCTATTGGGAGTGGTAGGGGAGGGCAATCAGCCCCAGCATTTT.

The chain carries TRBV29-1 and TRBJ2-1; 7 positions match TRBD2. The length of the CDR3 is 15 residues. In germline, CDR1 is SQVTM, CDR2 ANQGSEA. V dropped 3 bases and J dropped 4; count of bases not matched to a gene: 9. The CDR3 DNA reads as TGCAGCGTTGAGGGGGGAAGGGAGGGGTACAATGAGCAGTTCTTC. Residues: CSVEGGREGYNEQFF.

The chain employs TRBV5-1 and TRBJ1-2; the D gene is possibly TRBD1 (5 bases). This CDR3 is 15 amino acids long. The V gene's germline CDR1 is SGHRS and CDR2 YFSETQ. The ends were cut back, 3 bases at V and 4 bases at J, with 16 bases in the middle. In DNA form, the CDR3 reads TGCGCCAGCAGCTCTGTAACAGGTGTACCCTATGGCTACACCTTC. Translation gives CASSSVTGVPYGYTF. The entire variable domain, with the rest obtained from reference TRBV5-1 and TRBJ1-2, is as follows: KAGVTQTPRYLIKTRGQQVTLSCSPISGHRSVSWYQQTPGQGLQFLFEYFSETQRNKGNFPGRFSGRQFSNSRSEMNVSTLELGDSALYLCASSSVTGVPYGYTFGSGTRLTVV.

A word on this clone: This sample also contains other DNA sequences that code for the same CDR3. The chain uses TRBV7-3 and TRBJ1-2, with 9 bases identical to TRBD1. The CDR3 consists of 13 residues. CDR1 is SGHTA, CDR2 FQGTGA, per germline. V shed 5 bases, J shed 5 bases, and the junction held 3 bases outside the gene matches. The CDR3: CASSPGQGYGYTF. The DNA of the CDR3 is TGTGCCAGCAGCCCCGGACAGGGGTATGGCTACACCTTC.

The CDR3 nucleotides read TGTGCCAGCAGCGTAGCTACTTGGGCGGGCGAGCAGTACTTC. Protein product: CASSVATWAGEQYF. The rearrangement joins TRBV9 to TRBJ2-7; D might be TRBD2 (5 bases). Trimming took off 0 bases at V and 6 bases at J, with 13 bases between the two ends. The CDR3 sequence is 14 residues long. Germline CDR1 and CDR2: SGDLS and YYNGEE.

The gene calls are TRBV5-4 and TRBJ1-4, with D perhaps matching TRBD1 (5 bases). Per germline, CDR1 SGHNT and CDR2 YYREEE (reference sequence). Trimming took 0 bases from V and 3 from J, leaving 9 bases between them. The CDR3 is 15 amino acids. The CDR3 nucleotides are TGTGCCAGCAGCTTGGCCGCGGGGGCTAATGAAAAACTGTTTTTT. This translates into CASSLAAGANEKLFF.

The rearrangement uses TRBV5-6 and TRBJ2-7; 7 positions match TRBD2. Germline CDR1 reads SGHDT; CDR2 reads YYEEEE. Losses at the gene ends were 3 bases for V and 0 bases for J; bases not matched to a gene: 3. The CDR3 runs to 14 residues. CDR3 sequence: CASSSGRASYEQYF. The CDR3 DNA is TGTGCCAGCAGCTCGGGGAGGGCCTCCTACGAGCAGTACTTC.

The rearrangement uses TRBV3-1 (or the pseudogene TRBV3-2) and TRBJ1-4; 7 bases align to TRBD1. Germline values: CDR1 LGHDT, CDR2 YNNKEL (reference sequence). The V and J ends lost 3 bases and 8 bases, in that order; junction bases with no gene match: 15. This CDR3 has 17 amino acids. The CDR3 DNA sequence: TGTGCCAGCAGCCACCGCCTCCTAGGAGGGACAGCCGAAAAACTGTTTTTT. This sequence encodes CASSHRLLGGTAEKLFF.

This chain links TRBV30 with TRBJ2-2, with TRBD2 as a possible D gene (6 bases). Germline V lookup: CDR1 GTSNPN, CDR2 SVGIG (reference sequence). There are 17 residues in the CDR3. V lost 8 bases to trimming and J lost 0 bases, with 22 bases between them. The CDR3, as DNA: TGTGCCGTGAGAGGCCGGGGAGGTTTGACGAACACCGGGGAGCTGTTTTTT. This sequence encodes CAVRGRGGLTNTGELFF.

The V and J genes are TRBV5-1 and TRBJ2-2; 7 nucleotides agree with TRBD1. The V gene's germline CDR1 is SGHRS and CDR2 YFSETQ. Trimming removed 4 bases from V and 4 bases from J; junction bases left unmatched: 7. The CDR3 is 15 amino acids. The CDR3 DNA sequence: TGCGCCAGCAGCACCGACAGGGCGGGCACCGGGGAGCTGTTTTTT. Translating gives CASSTDRAGTGELFF.

This sequence joins TRBV29-1 and TRBJ2-1; 9 positions agree with TRBD2. V dropped 8 bases and J dropped 4; count of bases not matched to a gene: 9. The CDR3 sequence is 14 residues long. Germline CDR1 SQVTM, CDR2 ANQGSEA. The CDR3 loop is CSFGGLAGYNEQFF. As DNA, the CDR3 is TGCAGCTTCGGCGGGCTAGCGGGGTACAATGAGCAGTTCTTC.

The rearrangement joins TRBV6-4 to TRBJ1-1, with 12 bases identical to TRBD1. V shed 2 bases and J 1 base; nucleotides not matched to a gene: 14. This CDR3 contains 20 residues. The germline CDR1 and CDR2 sequences are MRHNA and SNTAGT. The CDR3 nucleotides read TGTGCCAGCAGTGACCCGCCCATCCGGGACAGGGGGCGAGGGAACACTGAAGCTTTCTTT. Its translation: CASSDPPIRDRGRGNTEAFF.

This clone turned up a few times. The chain recombines TRBV19 with TRBJ1-6; D perhaps matches TRBD1 (5 bases). The CDR3 has 14 amino acids. V lost 1 base to trimming and J lost 14 bases, with 15 bases between them. The germline CDR1 and CDR2 sequences are LNHDA and SQIVND (reference sequence). The chain's CDR3 is CASSIVPGQKSLHF. The CDR3 DNA is TGTGCCAGTAGTATAGTTCCCGGACAAAAGTCCCTCCACTTT.

The chain combines TRBV4-1 with TRBJ2-5; D gene uncertain. The ends were cut back, 4 bases at V and 2 bases at J, with 8 bases in the middle. Germline CDR1 reads MGHRA; CDR2 reads YSYEKL. The CDR3 has 13 residues. CDR3 sequence reads: CASSPLGQETQYF. The CDR3 DNA follows: TGCGCCAGCAGCCCTCTGGGACAAGAGACCCAGTACTTC.

V usage is TRBV7-2 and J usage is TRBJ2-7; D call uncertain. Trimming took off 5 bases at V and 9 bases at J, with 11 bases between the two ends. The CDR3 loop spans 11 amino acids. The V gene's germline CDR1 is SGHTA and CDR2 FQGNSA. This CDR3 reads CASSALFGQYF. The CDR3 DNA reads TGTGCCAGCAGCGCATTATTCGGGCAGTACTTC.

The rearrangement uses TRBV7-9 and TRBJ2-7, with D tentatively TRBD1 (5 bases). V was cut by 4 bases and J by 11 bases, with 12 bases left in between. Germline V gene lookup returns CDR1 SEHNR and CDR2 FQNEAQ (reference sequence). The CDR3 totals 11 residues. The CDR3, as DNA: TGTGCCAGCAGCTCAGACAGTCCGAAGTACTTC. Its translation is CASSSDSPKYF.

The rearrangement uses TRBV27 and TRBJ2-7, with D possibly TRBD1 on 6 matching bases. V was pared by 6 bases and J by 2 bases, with 14 bases between. Germline CDR1 reads MNHEY; CDR2 reads SMNVEV (reference sequence). CDR3 length equals 14 residues. CDR3 nucleotides: TGTGCCAGCAGGGGGGCAGGGCGAACCTACGAGCAGTACTTC. Its protein product is CASRGAGRTYEQYF.

CDR3 sequence: CASSSGTLGTGELFF. Written as DNA, the CDR3 is TGTGCCAGCTCATCCGGGACCCTTGGCACCGGGGAGCTGTTTTTT. This rearrangement joins TRBV18 to TRBJ2-2; perhaps D is TRBD1 or TRBD2 (5 bases each). This CDR3 comprises 15 residues. Germline V gene data show CDR1 as KGHSH and CDR2 as LQKENI. Trimming shortened V by 5 bases and J by 4 bases, and 14 bases separated the two germline ends.

This chain joins TRBV11-2 and TRBJ1-4; the D is unclear. The germline V gene has CDR1 SGHAT and CDR2 FQNNGV. This CDR3 region has 15 residues. Trimming removed 4 bases from V and 5 bases from J, with 14 bases in between. In DNA form, the CDR3 reads TGTGCCAGCAGCTGGACCGGGAGGATCAATGAAAAACTGTTTTTT. This sequence encodes CASSWTGRINEKLFF.

The chain carries TRBV19 and TRBJ1-3; D remains ambiguous. Per the germline V gene, CDR1 is LNHDA and CDR2 is SQIVND (reference sequence). This CDR3 has 12 amino acids. The ends were cut back, 1 base at V and 4 bases at J, with 2 bases in the middle. The CDR3 spells CASSIGGNTIYF. The CDR3 DNA sequence: TGTGCCAGTAGTATAGGAGGAAACACCATATATTTT.

The rearrangement joins TRBV5-1 to TRBJ2-3; D unclear. CDR1 is SGHRS, CDR2 YFSETQ, per germline. The CDR3 runs 15 residues. V lost 0 bases and J lost 4, with 12 bases in between. The CDR3 region is CASSLVGDVADTQYF. In nucleotides, the CDR3 is TGCGCCAGCAGCTTGGTCGGAGACGTAGCAGATACGCAGTATTTT.

The rearrangement joins TRBV5-5 to TRBJ1-5; D is unclear. Trimming left V 0 bases short and J 0 bases short, with 10 bases between. The CDR3 loop spans 16 amino acids. CDR1 is SGHKS, CDR2 YYEKEE, per germline (reference sequence). The CDR3: CASSLDVSYSNQPQHF. The CDR3 DNA follows: TGTGCCAGCAGCTTGGATGTCAGCTATAGCAATCAGCCCCAGCATTTT.

Here the CDR3 DNA reads TGTGCCAGCTCGGCCGGGACAGGATACACCGGGGAGCTGTTTTTT. Protein sequence: CASSAGTGYTGELFF. The chain links TRBV18 to TRBJ2-2, with TRBD1 matching 8 bases. V shed 6 bases, J shed 3 bases, and the junction held 6 bases outside the gene matches. Germline CDR1 is KGHSH and CDR2 is LQKENI. This CDR3 region has 15 residues.

The chain carries TRBV7-3 and TRBJ2-5; a possible D gene is TRBD2 (5 bases). V lost 6 bases and J lost 1, with 15 bases in between. This CDR3 contains 15 residues. CDR1 SGHTA and CDR2 FQGTGA come from the germline V gene. The CDR3 here is CASRKSLDFQETQYF. In nucleotides, the CDR3 is TGTGCCAGCAGAAAAAGTTTGGACTTCCAAGAGACCCAGTACTTC.

This clone was observed once. V usage is TRBV3-1 (or the pseudogene TRBV3-2) and J usage is TRBJ2-1; the D is unclear. The CDR3 is 14 residues long. Per the germline V gene, CDR1 is LGHDT and CDR2 is YNNKEL (reference sequence). Between the trimmed V and J ends, which lost 3 bases and 10 bases, there was a span of 16 bases. CDR3 in DNA: TGTGCCAGCAGCCAGGCCGAGGTGGGCGGAGAGCAGTTCTTC. Amino acid sequence: CASSQAEVGGEQFF.

The chain employs TRBV3-1 (or the pseudogene TRBV3-2) and TRBJ2-3; TRBD2 might be the D (6 bases). From germline, CDR1 is LGHDT and CDR2 YNNKEL (reference sequence). V lost 0 bases to trimming and J lost 3 bases, with 16 bases between them. This CDR3 is 17 amino acids long. The CDR3 coding sequence is TGTGCCAGCAGCCAAGATGCCGGGAGAGGAAGTACAGATACGCAGTATTTT. Protein: CASSQDAGRGSTDTQYF.

V gene TRBV3-1 (or the pseudogene TRBV3-2) combines with J gene TRBJ2-7; the D call may be TRBD1 or TRBD2 (5 bases each). The germline CDR1 and CDR2 sequences are LGHDT and YNNKEL (reference sequence). The CDR3 is 14 amino acids. Between the trimmed V and J ends, which lost 3 bases and 5 bases, there was a span of 14 bases. CDR3 nucleotide sequence: TGTGCCAGCAGCCACCGGGACGGGGATAACGAGCAGTACTTC. Amino acid sequence: CASSHRDGDNEQYF.

The chain has TRBV19 and TRBJ1-2; D gene ambiguous. The CDR3 consists of 12 residues. Trimming left V 5 bases short and J 3 bases short, with 7 bases between. Per the germline V gene, CDR1 is LNHDA and CDR2 is SQIVND (reference sequence). CDR3 bases: TGTGCCAGTAGTGCCAGCGACTATGGCTACACCTTC. This codes for CASSASDYGYTF.

V usage is TRBV24-1 and J usage is TRBJ1-5; no definite D call. The germline V gene has CDR1 KGHDR and CDR2 SFDVKD. There are 15 residues in the CDR3. With 9 bases removed from V and 0 bases from J, the gap between germline ends came to 14 bases. The DNA for the CDR3 is TGTGCCACCGGCGGTCACGGGGTTAGCAATCAGCCCCAGCATTTT. It yields the protein CATGGHGVSNQPQHF.